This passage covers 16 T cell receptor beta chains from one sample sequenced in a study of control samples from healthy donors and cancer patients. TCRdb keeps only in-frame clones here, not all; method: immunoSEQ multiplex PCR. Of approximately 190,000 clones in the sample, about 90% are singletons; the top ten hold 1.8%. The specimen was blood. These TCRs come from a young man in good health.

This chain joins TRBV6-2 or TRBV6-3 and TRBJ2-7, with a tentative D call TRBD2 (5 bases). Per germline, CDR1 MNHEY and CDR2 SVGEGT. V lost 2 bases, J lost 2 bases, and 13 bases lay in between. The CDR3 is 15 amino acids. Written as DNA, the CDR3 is TGTGCCAGCAGTTACAGTGATAGCGCGGCCTACGAGCAGTACTTC. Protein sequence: CASSYSDSAAYEQYF.

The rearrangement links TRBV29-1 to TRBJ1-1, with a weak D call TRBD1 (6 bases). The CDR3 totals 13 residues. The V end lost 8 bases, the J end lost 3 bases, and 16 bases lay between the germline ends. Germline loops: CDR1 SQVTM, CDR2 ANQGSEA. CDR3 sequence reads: CSSRGGADTEAFF. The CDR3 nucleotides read TGCAGCTCCCGCGGGGGGGCGGACACTGAAGCTTTCTTT.

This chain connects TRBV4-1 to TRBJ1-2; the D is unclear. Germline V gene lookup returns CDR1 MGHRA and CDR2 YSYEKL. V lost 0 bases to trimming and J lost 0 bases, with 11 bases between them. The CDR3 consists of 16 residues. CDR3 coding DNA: TGCGCCAGCAGCCAAGATCAGGAGGCCTCTAACTATGGCTACACCTTC. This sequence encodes CASSQDQEASNYGYTF.

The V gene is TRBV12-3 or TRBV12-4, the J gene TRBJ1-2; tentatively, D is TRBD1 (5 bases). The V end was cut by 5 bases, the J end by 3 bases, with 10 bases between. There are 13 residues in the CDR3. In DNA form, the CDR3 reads TGTGCCAGCAGTCTGACAGAGGACTATGGCTACACCTTC. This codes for CASSLTEDYGYTF.

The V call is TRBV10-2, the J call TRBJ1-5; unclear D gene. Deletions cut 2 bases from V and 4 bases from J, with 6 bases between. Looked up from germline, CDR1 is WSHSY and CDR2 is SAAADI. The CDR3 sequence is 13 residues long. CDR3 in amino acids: CASSEDWNQPQHF. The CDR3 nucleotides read TGCGCCAGCAGTGAGGACTGGAATCAGCCCCAGCATTTT.

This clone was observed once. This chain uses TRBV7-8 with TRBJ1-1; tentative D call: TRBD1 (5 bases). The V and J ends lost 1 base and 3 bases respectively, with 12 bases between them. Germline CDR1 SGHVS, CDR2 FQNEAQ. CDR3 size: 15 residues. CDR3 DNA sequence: TGTGCCAGCAGCTTAGACTCGGTGGGGGACACTGAAGCTTTCTTT. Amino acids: CASSLDSVGDTEAFF.

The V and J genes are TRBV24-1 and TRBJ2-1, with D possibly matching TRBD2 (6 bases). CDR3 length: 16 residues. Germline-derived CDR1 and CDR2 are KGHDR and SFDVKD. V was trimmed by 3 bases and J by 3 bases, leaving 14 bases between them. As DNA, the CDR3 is TGTGCCACCAGTGATAACGTAGCGGCGCACTACAATGAGCAGTTCTTC. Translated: CATSDNVAAHYNEQFF.

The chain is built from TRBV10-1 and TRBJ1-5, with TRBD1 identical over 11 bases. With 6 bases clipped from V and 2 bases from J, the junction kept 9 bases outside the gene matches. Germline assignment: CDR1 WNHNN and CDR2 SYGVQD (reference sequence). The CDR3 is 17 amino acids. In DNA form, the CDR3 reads TGCGCCAGCAGGACGGGACAGGGGGTAATCGGCAATCAGCCCCAGCATTTT. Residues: CASRTGQGVIGNQPQHF.

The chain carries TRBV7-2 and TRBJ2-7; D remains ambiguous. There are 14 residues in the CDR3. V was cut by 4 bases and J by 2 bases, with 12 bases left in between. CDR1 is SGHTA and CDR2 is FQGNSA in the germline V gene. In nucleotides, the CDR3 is TGTGCCAGCAGCTCCCCCCGCGGACCCTACGAGCAGTACTTC. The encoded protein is CASSSPRGPYEQYF.

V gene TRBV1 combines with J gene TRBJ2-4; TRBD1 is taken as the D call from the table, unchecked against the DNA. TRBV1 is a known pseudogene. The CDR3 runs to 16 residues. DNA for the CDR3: TGCACCAGCAGCCAGGGCAAAGGACAGGGACGAAACATTCAGTACTTC. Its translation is CTSSQGKGQGRNIQYF.

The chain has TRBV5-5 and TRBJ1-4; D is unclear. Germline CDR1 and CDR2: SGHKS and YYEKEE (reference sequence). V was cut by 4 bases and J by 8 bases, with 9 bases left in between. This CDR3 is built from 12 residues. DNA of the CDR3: TGTGCCAGCAGCCAAATAGAGGAAAAACTGTTTTTT. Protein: CASSQIEEKLFF.

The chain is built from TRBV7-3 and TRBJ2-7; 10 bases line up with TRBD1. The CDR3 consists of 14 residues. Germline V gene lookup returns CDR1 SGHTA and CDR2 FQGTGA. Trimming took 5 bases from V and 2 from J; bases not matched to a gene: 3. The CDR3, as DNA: TGTGCCAGCAGCGTGGGACAGGGGCCCTACGAGCAGTACTTC. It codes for CASSVGQGPYEQYF.

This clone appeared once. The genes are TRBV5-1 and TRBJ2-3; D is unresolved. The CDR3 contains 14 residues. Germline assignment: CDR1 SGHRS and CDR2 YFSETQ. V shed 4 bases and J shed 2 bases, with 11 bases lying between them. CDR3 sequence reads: CASSEALVTDTQYF. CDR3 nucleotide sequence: TGCGCCAGCAGCGAAGCCCTTGTCACAGATACGCAGTATTTT.

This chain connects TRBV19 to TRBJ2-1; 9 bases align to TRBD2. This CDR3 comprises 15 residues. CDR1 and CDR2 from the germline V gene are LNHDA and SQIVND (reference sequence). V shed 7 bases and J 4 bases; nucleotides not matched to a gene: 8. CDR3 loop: CASTPSLAGYNEQFF. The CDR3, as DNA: TGTGCCAGTACTCCTTCCCTAGCGGGGTACAATGAGCAGTTCTTC. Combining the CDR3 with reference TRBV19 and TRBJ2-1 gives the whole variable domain DGGITQSPKYLFRKEGQNVTLSCEQNLNHDAMYWYRQDPGQGLRLIYYSQIVNDFQKGDIAEGYSVSREKKESFPLTVTSAQKNPTAFYLCASTPSLAGYNEQFFGPGTRLTVL.

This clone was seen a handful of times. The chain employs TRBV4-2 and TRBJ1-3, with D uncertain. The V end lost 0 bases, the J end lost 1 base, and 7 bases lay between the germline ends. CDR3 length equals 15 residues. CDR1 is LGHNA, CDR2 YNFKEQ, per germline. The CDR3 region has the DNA TGTGCCAGCAGCCAAGAGGTGTCGTCTGGAAACACCATATATTTT. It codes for CASSQEVSSGNTIYF.

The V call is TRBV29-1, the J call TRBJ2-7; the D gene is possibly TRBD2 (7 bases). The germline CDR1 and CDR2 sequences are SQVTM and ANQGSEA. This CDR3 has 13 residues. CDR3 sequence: CNAMGGGPYEQYF. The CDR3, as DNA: TGCAACGCAATGGGGGGGGGCCCCTACGAGCAGTACTTC.